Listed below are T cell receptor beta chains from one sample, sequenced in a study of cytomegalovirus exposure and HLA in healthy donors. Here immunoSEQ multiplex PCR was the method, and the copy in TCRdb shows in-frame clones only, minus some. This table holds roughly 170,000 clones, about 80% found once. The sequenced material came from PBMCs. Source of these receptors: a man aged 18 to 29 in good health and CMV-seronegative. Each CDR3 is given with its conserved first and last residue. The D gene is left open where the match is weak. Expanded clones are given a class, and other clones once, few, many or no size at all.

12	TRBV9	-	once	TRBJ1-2	CASSGNRVGYTF	TGTGCCAGCAGCGGAAACAGGGTTGGCTACACCTTC
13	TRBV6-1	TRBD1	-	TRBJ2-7	CAGGDRGHREQYF	TGTGCCGGGGGGGACAGGGGGCATCGGGAGCAGTACTTC
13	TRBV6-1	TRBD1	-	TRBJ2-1	CASSWTGRNEQFF	TGTGCCAGCAGTTGGACAGGTAGAAATGAGCAGTTCTTC
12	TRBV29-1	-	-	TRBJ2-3	CSVPPGEDTQYF	TGCAGCGTTCCCCCAGGGGAGGATACGCAGTATTTT
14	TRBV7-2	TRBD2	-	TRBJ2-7	CASSMGLEWDEQYF	TGTGCCAGCAGCATGGGACTAGAGTGGGACGAGCAGTACTTC
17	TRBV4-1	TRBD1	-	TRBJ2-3	CASSPAGTGSFTDTQYF	TGCGCCAGCAGCCCCGCCGGGACAGGAAGTTTCACAGATACGCAGTATTTT
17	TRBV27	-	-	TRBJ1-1	CASSLRRGGLMNTEAFF	TGTGCCAGCAGCCTAAGACGTGGGGGACTTATGAACACTGAAGCTTTCTTT
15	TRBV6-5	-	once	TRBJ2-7	CASSYSGGGVYEQYF	TGTGCCAGCAGTTACTCGGGAGGGGGGGTTTACGAGCAGTACTTC
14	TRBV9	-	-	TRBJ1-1	CASSVGQTNTEAFF	TGTGCCAGCAGCGTAGGACAGACGAACACTGAAGCTTTCTTT
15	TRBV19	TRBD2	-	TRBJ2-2	CATQGLAGNTGELFF	TGTGCCACCCAAGGGCTAGCGGGGAACACCGGGGAGCTGTTTTTT
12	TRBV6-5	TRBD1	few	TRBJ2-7	CASSVQGYEQYF	TGTGCCAGCAGCGTACAGGGGTACGAGCAGTACTTC
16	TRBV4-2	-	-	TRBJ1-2	CASSHLTTRHTYGYTF	TGTGCCAGCAGCCATCTAACGACACGGCACACCTATGGCTACACCTTC
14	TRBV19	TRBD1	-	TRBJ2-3	CASRLTGEGNTQYF	TGTGCCAGTAGGCTGACAGGGGAAGGGAATACGCAGTATTTT
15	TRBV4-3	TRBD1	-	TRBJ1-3	CASSQAQGGLNTIYF	TGCGCCAGCAGCCAAGCACAGGGGGGACTGAACACCATATATTTT
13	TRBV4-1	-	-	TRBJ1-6	CASSQASGSPLHF	TGCGCCAGCAGCCAAGCATCGGGTTCACCCCTCCACTTT
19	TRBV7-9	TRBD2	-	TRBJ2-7	CSSSLNRRTSGTTSYEQYF	TGTTCCAGCAGCTTAAACCGAAGGACTAGCGGGACCACTTCCTACGAGCAGTACTTC
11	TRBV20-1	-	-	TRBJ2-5	CSARIAETQYF	TGCAGTGCTAGGATCGCGGAGACCCAGTACTTC
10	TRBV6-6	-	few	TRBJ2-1	CASSGAEQFF	TGTGCCAGCAGTGGGGCTGAGCAGTTCTTC
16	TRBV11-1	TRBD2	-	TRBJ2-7	CASSLILAGSSYEQYF	TGTGCCAGCAGCTTAATCCTAGCGGGGTCCTCCTACGAGCAGTACTTC
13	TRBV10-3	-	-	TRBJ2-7	CAISEGQFPEQYF	TGTGCCATCAGTGAGGGACAGTTTCCCGAGCAGTACTTC